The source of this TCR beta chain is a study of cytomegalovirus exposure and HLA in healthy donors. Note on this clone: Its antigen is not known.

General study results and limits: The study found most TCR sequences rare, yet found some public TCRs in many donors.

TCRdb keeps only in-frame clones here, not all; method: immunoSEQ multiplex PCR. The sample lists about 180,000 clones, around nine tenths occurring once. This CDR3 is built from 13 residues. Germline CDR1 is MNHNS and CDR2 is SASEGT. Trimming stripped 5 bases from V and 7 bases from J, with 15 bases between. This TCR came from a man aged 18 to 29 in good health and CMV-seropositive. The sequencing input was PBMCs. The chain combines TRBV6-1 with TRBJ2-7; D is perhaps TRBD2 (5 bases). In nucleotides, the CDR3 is TGTGCCAGCAGTAGAACCCCCGGGGAAGAGCAGTACTTC. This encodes CASSRTPGEEQYF.